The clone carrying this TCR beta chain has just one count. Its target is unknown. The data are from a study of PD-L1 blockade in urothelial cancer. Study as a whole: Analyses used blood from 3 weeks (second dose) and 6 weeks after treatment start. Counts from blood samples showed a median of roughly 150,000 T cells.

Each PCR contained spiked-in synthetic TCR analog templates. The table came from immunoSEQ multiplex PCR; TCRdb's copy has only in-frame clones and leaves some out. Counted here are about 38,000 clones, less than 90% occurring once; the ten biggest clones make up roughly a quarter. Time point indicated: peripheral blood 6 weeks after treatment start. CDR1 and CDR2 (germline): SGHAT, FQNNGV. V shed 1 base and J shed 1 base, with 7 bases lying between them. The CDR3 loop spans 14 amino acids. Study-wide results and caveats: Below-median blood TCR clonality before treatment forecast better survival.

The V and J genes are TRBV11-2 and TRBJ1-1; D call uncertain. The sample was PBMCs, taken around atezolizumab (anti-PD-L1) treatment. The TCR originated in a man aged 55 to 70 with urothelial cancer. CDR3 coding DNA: TGTGCCAGCAGCTTAGGGCTCGCGAACACTGAAGCTTTCTTT. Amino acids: CASSLGLANTEAFF.